Listed below are T cell receptor beta chains from one sample, sequenced in a study of cytomegalovirus exposure and HLA in healthy donors. TCRdb keeps only in-frame clones here, not all; method: immunoSEQ multiplex PCR. The table includes fewer than 150,000 clones, approximately 80% detected once. Material for sequencing was PBMCs. These TCRs come from a woman between 35 and 50 years old in good health and CMV-seropositive. Each CDR3 is given with its conserved first and last residue. Each record gives: V gene, clone size, J gene, CDR3 protein. A clone size is listed for some rows: how often the clone was seen (once, few, many), or a class if it is expanded.

V gene: TRBV28; clone size: .; J gene: TRBJ2-1; CDR3 protein: CASSPVGLAGFYNEQFF
V gene: TRBV5-1; clone size: .; J gene: TRBJ2-5; CDR3 protein: CASSLIAGGYETQYF
V gene: TRBV6-1; clone size: few; J gene: TRBJ1-1; CDR3 protein: CASSEDHSMNTEAFF
V gene: TRBV7-3; clone size: .; J gene: TRBJ2-2; CDR3 protein: CASSLTGEELFF
V gene: TRBV19; clone size: .; J gene: TRBJ1-1; CDR3 protein: CASQKTGLVNTEAFF
V gene: TRBV11-2; clone size: .; J gene: TRBJ1-2; CDR3 protein: CASSLGQGVSYGYTF
V gene: TRBV10-3; clone size: .; J gene: TRBJ2-3; CDR3 protein: CASSGSVITDTQYF
V gene: TRBV18; clone size: .; J gene: TRBJ1-4; CDR3 protein: CASSPSFTGGGEKLFF
V gene: TRBV29-1; clone size: once; J gene: TRBJ2-7; CDR3 protein: CSVGPRGNEQYF
V gene: TRBV6-6; clone size: once; J gene: TRBJ2-5; CDR3 protein: CASTIAGVGETQYF
V gene: TRBV6-1; clone size: few; J gene: TRBJ2-7; CDR3 protein: CASRPLGLAYEQYF
V gene: TRBV27; clone size: .; J gene: TRBJ2-2; CDR3 protein: CASRPSPGSGELFF
V gene: TRBV19; clone size: once; J gene: TRBJ2-1; CDR3 protein: CASSGTSGRALLRSYNEQFF
V gene: TRBV27; clone size: .; J gene: TRBJ2-3; CDR3 protein: CASSSLAGGGTDTQYF
V gene: TRBV28; clone size: .; J gene: TRBJ2-1; CDR3 protein: CASSLIPGASGPKGTDNEQFF
V gene: TRBV18; clone size: .; J gene: TRBJ2-5; CDR3 protein: CASSPGTGGSYQETQYF
V gene: TRBV4-1; clone size: once; J gene: TRBJ2-1; CDR3 protein: CASSPIYRTEARGDEQFF
V gene: TRBV13; clone size: once; J gene: TRBJ2-2; CDR3 protein: CASSLGTSGSGELFF
V gene: TRBV27; clone size: .; J gene: TRBJ1-2; CDR3 protein: CASSPTGTGSGGYTF
V gene: TRBV5-1; clone size: .; J gene: TRBJ1-1; CDR3 protein: CASSPQGEANTEAFF
V gene: TRBV30; clone size: .; J gene: TRBJ2-2; CDR3 protein: CAWADTGELFF
V gene: TRBV21-1; clone size: .; J gene: TRBJ2-5; CDR3 protein: CASSQRKREAYQETQYF
V gene: TRBV27; clone size: .; J gene: TRBJ2-3; CDR3 protein: CASSRTPGRGTDTQYF
V gene: TRBV5-1; clone size: .; J gene: TRBJ2-4; CDR3 protein: CASSLTGDLNIQYF
V gene: TRBV5-6; clone size: .; J gene: TRBJ2-5; CDR3 protein: CASSSRGYQETQYF
V gene: TRBV7-9; clone size: .; J gene: TRBJ2-3; CDR3 protein: CASSTGQGATDTQYF
V gene: TRBV5-1; clone size: .; J gene: TRBJ2-3; CDR3 protein: CASSFLAVSGSTDTQYF
V gene: TRBV28; clone size: .; J gene: TRBJ2-7; CDR3 protein: CASTLGGFTYEQYF
V gene: TRBV5-1; clone size: .; J gene: .; CDR3 protein: CASSQDSTSYEQYF
V gene: TRBV4-2; clone size: .; J gene: TRBJ2-1; CDR3 protein: CASSQDPTSGRHLFF
V gene: TRBV19; clone size: once; J gene: TRBJ1-1; CDR3 protein: CASSGGQGWTEAFF
V gene: TRBV7-2; clone size: .; J gene: TRBJ2-1; CDR3 protein: CASSPTRFEEQFF
V gene: TRBV11-2; clone size: .; J gene: TRBJ2-1; CDR3 protein: CASSLSNEQFF
V gene: TRBV14; clone size: few; J gene: TRBJ2-7; CDR3 protein: CASSLVAGARSEQYF
V gene: TRBV5-1; clone size: .; J gene: .; CDR3 protein: CASSSLSGSGYEQYF